A single sample is the source of the 28 T cell receptor beta chains below, sequenced in a study of CD4+ T cells in melanoma. Some clones are missing from TCRdb's copy, which holds only in-frame ones; the method was immunoSEQ multiplex PCR. Here the sample spans some 14,000 clones, 75% to 90% being singletons. What was sequenced was cells from a culture (not recorded whether cultured in vitro). The receptors here all came from a human donor with melanoma.

The chain recombines TRBV18 with TRBJ1-1, with a weak D call TRBD1 (6 bases). Germline assignment: CDR1 KGHSH and CDR2 LQKENI. CDR3 length: 15 residues. V lost 3 bases to trimming and J lost 2 bases, with 13 bases between them. The CDR3 loop is CASSPVQGINTEAFF. DNA for the CDR3: TGTGCCAGCTCACCGGTTCAGGGGATAAACACTGAAGCTTTCTTT.

V gene TRBV14 combines with J gene TRBJ1-2; D ambiguous. The length of the CDR3 is 13 residues. The V gene's germline CDR1 is SGHDN and CDR2 FVKESK. V dropped 3 bases and J dropped 4 bases, with 9 bases sitting between them. For the CDR3, the DNA is TGTGCCAGCAGCCACGGCCCCACCTATGGCTACACCTTC. This sequence encodes CASSHGPTYGYTF. Filled out from reference TRBV14 and TRBJ1-2, the complete variable domain reads EAGVTQFPSHSVIEKGQTVTLRCDPISGHDNLYWYRRVMGKEIKFLLHFVKESKQDESGMPNNRFLAERTGGTYSTLKVQPAELEDSGVYFCASSHGPTYGYTFGSGTRLTVV.

V usage is TRBV19 and J usage is TRBJ1-3; D is ambiguous. CDR1 is LNHDA and CDR2 is SQIVND in the germline V gene (reference sequence). The CDR3 has 14 amino acids. V lost 2 bases, J lost 4 bases, and 9 bases lay in between. The CDR3 loop is CASSIKSTGNTIYF. CDR3 in DNA: TGTGCCAGTAGTATAAAATCGACGGGAAACACCATATATTTT.

V and J are TRBV19 and TRBJ1-2; D not certain. Trimming pared 5 bases from V and 0 bases from J, leaving 10 bases between. This CDR3 comprises 14 residues. Germline CDR1 is LNHDA and CDR2 is SQIVND (reference sequence). CDR3 DNA sequence: TGTGCCAGTAGTTCTCTGGTTTCTAACTATGGCTACACCTTC. It is translated as CASSSLVSNYGYTF.

The V and J genes are TRBV2 and TRBJ2-7; 7 bases agree with TRBD1. With 6 bases clipped from V and 2 bases from J, the junction kept 10 bases outside the gene matches. CDR1 and CDR2 (germline): SNHLY, FYNNEI. The CDR3 length is 15 residues. CDR3 in DNA: TGTGCCAGCAGCGAGGACAGGCTGAGAGCCTACGAGCAGTACTTC. This sequence encodes CASSEDRLRAYEQYF. Full variable domain (remainder filled in from reference TRBV2 and TRBJ2-7): EPEVTQTPSHQVTQMGQEVILRCVPISNHLYFYWYRQILGQKVEFLVSFYNNEISEKSEIFDDQFSVERPDGSNFTLKIRSTKLEDSAMYFCASSEDRLRAYEQYFGPGTRLTVT.

This clone was seen a single time. This chain connects TRBV19 to TRBJ1-4; D gene ambiguous. With 3 bases removed from V and 0 bases from J, the gap between germline ends came to 8 bases. The CDR3 loop spans 15 amino acids. Germline loops: CDR1 LNHDA, CDR2 SQIVND (reference sequence). The CDR3 reads CASSMVPSTNEKLFF. The CDR3 DNA reads TGTGCCAGTAGTATGGTCCCGTCAACTAATGAAAAACTGTTTTTT.

The chain joins TRBV6-5 to TRBJ1-2; the match to TRBD1 covers 11 bases. CDR3 length: 13 amino acids. Per the germline V gene, CDR1 is MNHEY and CDR2 is SVGAGI. Trimming cost V 5 bases and J 7 bases; bases outside gene matches: 3. Here the CDR3 reads CASSRGTGGGYTF. CDR3 sequence (DNA): TGTGCCAGCAGTCGGGGGACAGGGGGTGGCTACACCTTC.

This clone was seen once. J is TRBJ1-2 and V is TRBV30; the match to TRBD1 covers 9 bases. Trimming removed 3 bases from V and 8 bases from J; junction bases left unmatched: 16. Germline-derived CDR1 and CDR2 are GTSNPN and SVGIG (reference sequence). This CDR3 region has 16 residues. The CDR3 protein is CAWRGAGDRGSKGYTF. DNA for the CDR3: TGTGCCTGGAGGGGGGCGGGAGACAGGGGGTCGAAAGGCTACACCTTC.

The chain has TRBV20-1 and TRBJ2-5; 8 nucleotides align to TRBD1. V shed 6 bases, J shed 11 bases, and the junction held 8 bases outside the gene matches. Germline lookup yields CDR1 DFQATT and CDR2 SNEGSKA (reference sequence). CDR3 length: 11 residues. In nucleotides, the CDR3 is TGCAGTGCGGCCAGGGGGCCTTCTCAGTACTTC. It translates to CSAARGPSQYF.

This chain links TRBV6-5 with TRBJ1-4, with D perhaps TRBD1 (6 bases). In germline, CDR1 is MNHEY, CDR2 SVGAGI. This CDR3 contains 14 residues. V was clipped by 5 bases and J by 4 bases, with 11 bases between them. CDR3 sequence: CASSPGASNEKLFF. The CDR3 DNA reads as TGTGCCAGCAGTCCGGGGGCCAGTAATGAAAAACTGTTTTTT.

This chain links TRBV10-3 with TRBJ1-1; weak D call: TRBD1 (6 bases). V lost 5 bases and J 7 bases, leaving 11 bases between the germline ends. This CDR3 region has 12 residues. Germline V gene lookup returns CDR1 ENHRY and CDR2 SYGVKD. CDR3 residues: CAISKPDSEAFF. Here the CDR3 DNA reads TGTGCCATCAGTAAACCGGACAGTGAAGCTTTCTTT.

V gene TRBV5-4 combines with J gene TRBJ1-1; D might be TRBD1 (5 bases). V was trimmed by 0 bases and J by 0 bases, leaving 12 bases between them. This CDR3 spans 16 amino acids. The germline gives CDR1 SGHNT, CDR2 YYREEE (reference sequence). As DNA, the CDR3 is TGTGCCAGCAGCTTGGACGAGGGGCGAGTGAACACTGAAGCTTTCTTT. This translates into CASSLDEGRVNTEAFF.

The J gene is TRBJ2-1, the V gene TRBV4-2; the D gene is possibly TRBD1 (6 bases). V lost 0 bases and J lost 3, with 12 bases in between. The CDR3 is 16 amino acids. Germline values: CDR1 LGHNA, CDR2 YNFKEQ. The chain's CDR3 is CASSQEAGEFYNEQFF. CDR3 in DNA: TGTGCCAGCAGCCAAGAGGCAGGGGAGTTCTACAATGAGCAGTTCTTC.

In its sample, this clone was seen once. This chain joins TRBV5-1 and TRBJ1-3; 9 nucleotides match TRBD1. The ends lost 4 bases at V and 0 bases at J; junction bases unmatched: 11. From germline, CDR1 is SGHRS and CDR2 YFSETQ. This CDR3 comprises 18 residues. In DNA form, the CDR3 reads TGCGCCAGCAGCCATGGGACAGGGTATGGTATCTCTGGAAACACCATATATTTT. It yields the protein CASSHGTGYGISGNTIYF.

The gene calls are TRBV5-4 and TRBJ2-3; D is undetermined. V shed 3 bases and J shed 2 bases, with 19 bases lying between them. This CDR3 region has 17 residues. Germline V gene lookup returns CDR1 SGHNT and CDR2 YYREEE (reference sequence). CDR3 residues: CASSSTSQSSNTDTQYF. The CDR3 DNA reads TGTGCCAGCAGCTCGACAAGTCAGTCTTCTAACACAGATACGCAGTATTTT.

This rearrangement joins TRBV2 to TRBJ2-7; 9 bases match TRBD1. Trimming took 2 bases from V and 6 from J; bases not matched to a gene: 8. Germline values: CDR1 SNHLY, CDR2 FYNNEI. The CDR3 runs 15 residues. The DNA of the CDR3 is TGTGCCAGCAGTGAAATGGACAGGGGATTGTTCGAGCAGTACTTC. Amino acid sequence: CASSEMDRGLFEQYF. The full variable domain, completed using reference TRBV2 and TRBJ2-7, is EPEVTQTPSHQVTQMGQEVILRCVPISNHLYFYWYRQILGQKVEFLVSFYNNEISEKSEIFDDQFSVERPDGSNFTLKIRSTKLEDSAMYFCASSEMDRGLFEQYFGPGTRLTVT.

The chain links TRBV6-1 to TRBJ1-1; D call uncertain. Germline loops: CDR1 MNHNS, CDR2 SASEGT. V was pared by 8 bases and J by 6 bases, with 16 bases between. The CDR3 extends over 13 amino acids. The CDR3 DNA follows: TGTGCCAGCCGGTGGGGAAGGAGCTCTGAAGCTTTCTTT. Its protein is CASRWGRSSEAFF.

The chain carries TRBV4-1 and TRBJ1-1; a possible D gene is TRBD1 (6 bases). The CDR3 sequence is 14 residues long. Germline V CDR1 and CDR2: MGHRA, YSYEKL. Trimming shortened V by 4 bases and J by 4 bases, and 13 bases separated the two germline ends. The CDR3 nucleotides are TGCGCCAGCAGCCTAAGTGACAGGTTCACTGAAGCTTTCTTT. Protein: CASSLSDRFTEAFF.

The V gene is TRBV5-1, the J gene TRBJ1-1; D unclear. This CDR3 has 14 residues. Trimming took 0 bases from V and 2 from J, leaving 8 bases between them. CDR1 and CDR2 (germline): SGHRS, YFSETQ. CDR3 nucleotides: TGCGCCAGCAGCTTGGGCGGGTTCAACACTGAAGCTTTCTTT. Protein sequence: CASSLGGFNTEAFF.

This chain joins TRBV9 and TRBJ2-3, with a weak D call TRBD2 (6 bases). Germline V gene data show CDR1 as SGDLS and CDR2 as YYNGEE. This CDR3 comprises 15 residues. The germline V and J ends were trimmed by 6 bases and 1 base, with 15 bases remaining between them. The CDR3 coding sequence is TGTGCCAGCACTTTAGGAGGGCACGGCACAGATACGCAGTATTTT. As protein: CASTLGGHGTDTQYF.

The V and J genes are TRBV19 and TRBJ2-1; 9 nucleotides align to TRBD2. In germline, CDR1 is LNHDA, CDR2 SQIVND (reference sequence). This CDR3 has 13 amino acids. The junction had 0 bases not matched to a gene; V was cut back by 4 bases and J by 5 bases. The CDR3 here is CASSRTSDNEQFF. CDR3 nucleotide sequence: TGTGCCAGTAGTAGGACTAGCGACAATGAGCAGTTCTTC.

The rearrangement uses TRBV11-2 and TRBJ2-7, with 9 positions matching TRBD2. The CDR3 is 16 amino acids. The germline CDR1 and CDR2 sequences are SGHAT and FQNNGV. With V trimmed by 8 bases and J by 3 bases, 14 bases remained unmatched. The CDR3 here is CASGNPTGRGGYEQYF. In DNA form, the CDR3 reads TGTGCCAGCGGCAACCCTACGGGGCGGGGGGGCTACGAGCAGTACTTC.

The CDR3, as DNA: TGCGCTAAAACGAGGTACGAGCAGTACTTC. The encoded protein is CAKTRYEQYF. This chain joins TRBV10-1 and TRBJ2-7, with D uncertain. The CDR3 totals 10 residues. Germline V gene data show CDR1 as WNHNN and CDR2 as SYGVQD (reference sequence).

This rearrangement joins TRBV2 to TRBJ2-3; D is undetermined. Germline CDR1 is SNHLY and CDR2 is FYNNEI. This CDR3 comprises 14 residues. The V end lost 6 bases, the J end lost 1 base, and 11 bases lay between the germline ends. The CDR3 DNA sequence: TGTGCCAGCAGCCTAACCCACGGCACAGATACGCAGTATTTT. Amino acid sequence: CASSLTHGTDTQYF. Full variable domain (remainder filled in from reference TRBV2 and TRBJ2-3): EPEVTQTPSHQVTQMGQEVILRCVPISNHLYFYWYRQILGQKVEFLVSFYNNEISEKSEIFDDQFSVERPDGSNFTLKIRSTKLEDSAMYFCASSLTHGTDTQYFGPGTRLTVL.

CDR3 coding DNA: TGTGCCAGCTCACCGGGGAACACTGAAGCTTTCTTT. Residues: CASSPGNTEAFF. The V gene is TRBV18, the J gene TRBJ1-1; D call uncertain. The V end lost 3 bases, the J end lost 1 base, and 3 bases lay between the germline ends. The CDR3 length is 12 residues. In germline, CDR1 is KGHSH, CDR2 LQKENI.

J is TRBJ2-4 and V is TRBV10-2, with 8 bases fitting TRBD2. The J segment lost 5 bases and the V segment lost 3 bases, leaving 6 bases of the junction unmatched. This CDR3 has 15 amino acids. CDR1 is WSHSY, CDR2 SAAADI, per germline. The chain's CDR3 is CASSDLAGGQNIQYF. DNA for the CDR3: TGCGCCAGCAGTGATTTGGCGGGGGGACAAAACATTCAGTACTTC.

This chain connects TRBV9 to TRBJ1-3, with D unresolved. Trimming shortened V by 0 bases and J by 6 bases, and 13 bases separated the two germline ends. The V gene's germline CDR1 is SGDLS and CDR2 YYNGEE. CDR3 length: 15 amino acids. The CDR3 DNA follows: TGTGCCAGCAGCGTAGGCCATATGGGCCTAAACACCATATATTTT. It yields the protein CASSVGHMGLNTIYF.

This chain joins TRBV6-6 and TRBJ1-2; possibly TRBD1 for D (6 bases). Germline loops: CDR1 MNHNY, CDR2 SVGAGI (reference sequence). V was cut by 2 bases and J by 10 bases, with 23 bases left in between. CDR3 length: 16 residues. The CDR3 loop reads CASSYGTSPSNPYYTF. CDR3 in DNA: TGTGCCAGCAGTTACGGGACATCCCCGTCCAATCCATACTACACCTTC.